This T cell receptor (beta chain) was captured by sequencing in a study of OX40 agonist ivuxolimab in advanced cancers. On this clone itself: The antigen is not known.

The study, taken as a whole, reports: CD4+ and CD8+ T cells in blood underwent clonal expansion by week 6 at 0.1 to 3.0 mg/kg. CD8+ T cells showed, on average, more clonal expansion than CD4+ cells. Antigen specificity remained undetermined for the expanded peripheral T cells.

Assay: immunoSEQ multiplex PCR; the TCRdb copy retains only in-frame clones and omits some. In the table there are roughly 41,000 clones, around 91% of which are singletons. Patients were ineligible given autoimmune disease history or systemic immunosuppression. V was shortened by 4 bases and J by 1 base, with 8 bases between the two germline ends. The CDR3 is made up of 14 amino acids. Germline-derived CDR1 and CDR2 are MNHEY and SVGAGI. The sequence derives from an adult with an advanced solid tumor such as melanoma, head and neck, liver or kidney cancer. V and J are TRBV6-5 and TRBJ1-3; D gene ambiguous. The sequences come from CD4+ or CD8+ T cells sorted from blood, collected in a trial of the OX40 agonist ivuxolimab. For the CDR3, the DNA is TGTGCCAGCAGTTCCGGAGTTTCTGGAAACACCATATATTTT. It yields the protein CASSSGVSGNTIYF.